The present T cell receptor beta chain was sequenced within a study of post-analysis software for immune sequencing data. Turning to this clonotype: As yet, its antigen is unknown.

The ends were cut back, 3 bases at V and 6 bases at J, with 19 bases in the middle. This CDR3 is built from 16 residues. The study, taken as a whole, reports: Five TRBV segments were more frequent in patients than controls; TRBV5-6, TRBV5-1 and TRBV20-1 belonged to this group.

Unique molecular identifiers featured in each of the TCR beta cDNA libraries. TCRdb independently ran MiXCR on the PCR reads; one entry per CDR3 protein. The sample has hundreds of thousands of distinct CDR3 sequences; just under 30% are singletons. The J gene is TRBJ2-3, the V gene TRBV12-3 or TRBV12-4; TRBD1 is a possible D gene (5 bases). Sequenced input: blood. The receptor comes from a girl aged 5-17 years with multiple sclerosis. This chain's CDR3 is CASSLGRVPLPDTQYF. CDR3 nucleotides: TGTGCCAGCAGTTTGGGGCGAGTCCCGCTGCCGGATACGCAGTATTTT.